Following are 17 T cell receptor beta chains from one sample sequenced in a study of shared clonotypes between healthy human individuals. Here immunoSEQ multiplex PCR was the method, and the copy in TCRdb shows in-frame clones only, minus some. The table records about 2 million clones, about 95% of them present only once. Terminally differentiated effector memory CD45RA+ cells were excluded by CCR7 positive selection of CD45RO-negative cells. Sequencing was carried out using naive CD8+ T cells sorted from blood. These receptors originate from a man aged 18 to 35 in good health.

Notes on this clone: This specimen includes other DNA sequences encoding the same CDR3. The chain uses TRBV13 and TRBJ2-7; tentative D call: TRBD2 (6 bases). V gave up 2 bases and J gave up 5 bases, with 7 bases separating them. The CDR3 spans 12 residues. Germline CDR1 is PRHDT and CDR2 is FYEKMQ (reference sequence). CDR3 coding DNA: TGTGCCAGCAGCTTAACGGGGGACGAGCAGTACTTC. It specifies CASSLTGDEQYF.

This chain joins TRBV4-1 and TRBJ2-2, with 8 positions matching TRBD1. J lost 1 base, V lost 3 bases, and 1 base had no gene match. CDR1 MGHRA and CDR2 YSYEKL come from the germline V gene. CDR3 size: 15 residues. For the CDR3, the DNA is TGCGCCAGCAGCCACGACAGGGGGAACACCGGGGAGCTGTTTTTT. It specifies CASSHDRGNTGELFF.

This chain links TRBV11-1 with TRBJ2-3; D tentatively fits TRBD1 or TRBD2 (6 bases each). The germline V gene has CDR1 SGHAT and CDR2 FQDESV (reference sequence). The CDR3 runs 17 residues. Trimming stripped 5 bases from V and 2 bases from J, with 20 bases between. This CDR3 is CASSLEGAGTITDTQYF. DNA of the CDR3: TGTGCCAGCAGCCTGGAGGGAGCAGGGACAATCACAGATACGCAGTATTTT.

V and J are TRBV2 and TRBJ1-2, with a tentative D call TRBD1 (5 bases). Germline-derived CDR1 and CDR2 are SNHLY and FYNNEI. Trimming took off 2 bases at V and 4 bases at J, with 17 bases between the two ends. This CDR3 is built from 16 residues. CDR3 sequence: CASSERGPDPSYGYTF. The CDR3 DNA follows: TGTGCCAGCAGTGAACGGGGACCTGACCCTTCCTATGGCTACACCTTC.

The chain couples TRBV5-1 to TRBJ1-1, with 9 bases identical to TRBD1. V was clipped by 5 bases and J by 3 bases; unmatched bases: 2. Germline assignment: CDR1 SGHRS and CDR2 YFSETQ. The CDR3 contains 13 residues. The CDR3 DNA reads TGCGCCAGCAGGGGGACAGGGTACACTGAAGCTTTCTTT. This codes for CASRGTGYTEAFF.

The V call is TRBV7-6, the J call TRBJ1-5; D not resolved. This CDR3 region has 15 residues. V gave up 1 base and J gave up 0 bases, with 7 bases separating them. The germline CDR1 and CDR2 sequences are SGHVS and FNYEAQ. For the CDR3, the DNA is TGTGCCAGCAGCTTAGACTCCTCTAGCAATCAGCCCCAGCATTTT. This gives the protein CASSLDSSSNQPQHF.

This clone was picked up one time. This chain uses TRBV5-1 with TRBJ2-5; tentative D call: TRBD1 (6 bases). Germline V gives CDR1 SGHRS, CDR2 YFSETQ. Trimming took off 0 bases at V and 4 bases at J, with 13 bases between the two ends. This CDR3 contains 15 residues. CDR3 in amino acids: CASSLEGGRGETQYF. The DNA for the CDR3 is TGCGCCAGCAGCTTGGAAGGGGGACGCGGAGAGACCCAGTACTTC.

The V gene is TRBV7-9, the J gene TRBJ2-5; no firm D call. Trimming shortened V by 5 bases and J by 7 bases, and 14 bases separated the two germline ends. CDR3 length: 13 residues. Per the germline V gene, CDR1 is SEHNR and CDR2 is FQNEAQ (reference sequence). This CDR3 reads CASSPRSSGTQYF. In DNA, the CDR3 is TGTGCCAGCAGCCCACGCTCATCAGGGACCCAGTACTTC.

Only one count was recorded for this clone. The rearrangement uses TRBV5-4 and TRBJ2-7, with 7 bases fitting TRBD1. The CDR3 has 14 amino acids. Unmatched junction bases numbered 3, after V lost 1 base and J lost 2 bases. Germline V gene data show CDR1 as SGHNT and CDR2 as YYREEE (reference sequence). The CDR3 region has the DNA TGTGCCAGCAGCTTGTGGCAGGGGGCCTACGAGCAGTACTTC. It specifies CASSLWQGAYEQYF.

The rearrangement uses TRBV4-1 and TRBJ1-5; D unclear. Per germline, CDR1 MGHRA and CDR2 YSYEKL. The V end lost 2 bases, the J end lost 5 bases, and 7 bases lay between the germline ends. The CDR3 is made up of 13 amino acids. In nucleotides, the CDR3 is TGCGCCAGCAGCCAAACTTCCTATCAGCCCCAGCATTTT. As protein: CASSQTSYQPQHF.

The chain links TRBV5-1 to TRBJ2-5; TRBD2 might be the D (5 bases). This CDR3 has 15 residues. Per germline, CDR1 SGHRS and CDR2 YFSETQ. V was trimmed by 4 bases and J by 1 base, leaving 14 bases between them. Written as DNA, the CDR3 is TGCGCCAGCAGCCGTGAGCCGGGGAGCCAAGAGACCCAGTACTTC. Translated, it gives CASSREPGSQETQYF. The full variable domain, completed using reference TRBV5-1 and TRBJ2-5, is KAGVTQTPRYLIKTRGQQVTLSCSPISGHRSVSWYQQTPGQGLQFLFEYFSETQRNKGNFPGRFSGRQFSNSRSEMNVSTLELGDSALYLCASSREPGSQETQYFGPGTRLLVL.

This clone has only one observation. V usage is TRBV21-1 and J usage is TRBJ1-2. TRBV21-1 is designated a pseudogene. The CDR3 spans 13 residues. The CDR3 DNA is TGTGCCAGCAGCAAAGCCGGAAACTATGGCTACACCTTC. Protein: CASSKAGNYGYTF.

With regard to this clone: The sample holds other DNA sequences that translate to the same CDR3. The gene calls are TRBV4-1 and TRBJ2-5; the D gene is possibly TRBD2 (7 bases). Germline loops: CDR1 MGHRA, CDR2 YSYEKL. There are 14 residues in the CDR3. V lost 1 base to trimming and J lost 3 bases, with 9 bases between them. As DNA, the CDR3 is TGCGCCAGCAGCCAAGTAGGGGGGGAAGAGACCCAGTACTTC. It codes for CASSQVGGEETQYF.

The genes are TRBV2 and TRBJ2-2; D uncertain. V lost 5 bases and J 5 bases, leaving 12 bases between the germline ends. Germline CDR1 SNHLY, CDR2 FYNNEI. This CDR3 contains 14 residues. The CDR3 here is CASSPPVGTGELFF. DNA for the CDR3: TGTGCCAGCAGTCCACCGGTTGGGACCGGGGAGCTGTTTTTT.

This sequence joins TRBV9 and TRBJ2-5; D is possibly TRBD2 (5 bases). The germline gives CDR1 SGDLS, CDR2 YYNGEE. V was shortened by 6 bases and J by 3 bases, with 9 bases between the two germline ends. The CDR3 loop spans 12 amino acids. The CDR3 protein is CASNGEEETQYF. The CDR3 DNA sequence: TGTGCCAGCAACGGGGAAGAAGAGACCCAGTACTTC.

The chain is built from TRBV4-1 and TRBJ2-7, with no clear D. The CDR3 is 14 residues long. V lost 1 base and J lost 2, with 9 bases in between. CDR1 and CDR2 (germline): MGHRA, YSYEKL. The CDR3, as DNA: TGCGCCAGCAGCCAAGGGGGAAACACCTACGAGCAGTACTTC. As protein: CASSQGGNTYEQYF.

V is TRBV6-5 and J is TRBJ2-3; TRBD2 matches at 11 bases. Unmatched junction bases numbered 3, after V lost 4 bases and J lost 0 bases. The CDR3 spans 16 residues. Germline-derived CDR1 and CDR2 are MNHEY and SVGAGI. The CDR3 is CASSLAGGGSTDTQYF. In nucleotides, the CDR3 is TGTGCCAGCAGTTTAGCGGGAGGGGGTAGCACAGATACGCAGTATTTT.